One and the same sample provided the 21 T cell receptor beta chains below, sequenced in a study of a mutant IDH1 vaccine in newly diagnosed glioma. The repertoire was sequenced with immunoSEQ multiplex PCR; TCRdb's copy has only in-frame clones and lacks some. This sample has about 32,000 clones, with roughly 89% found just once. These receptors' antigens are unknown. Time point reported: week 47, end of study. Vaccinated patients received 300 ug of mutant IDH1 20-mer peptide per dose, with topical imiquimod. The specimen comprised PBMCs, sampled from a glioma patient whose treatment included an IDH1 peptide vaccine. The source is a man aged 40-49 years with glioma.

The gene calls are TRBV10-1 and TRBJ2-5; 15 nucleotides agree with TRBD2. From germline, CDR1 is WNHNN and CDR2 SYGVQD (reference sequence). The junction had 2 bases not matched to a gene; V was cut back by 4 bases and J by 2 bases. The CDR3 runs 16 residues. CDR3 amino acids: CASSGGLAGGQETQYF. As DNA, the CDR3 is TGCGCCAGCAGTGGAGGACTAGCGGGGGGGCAAGAGACCCAGTACTTC.

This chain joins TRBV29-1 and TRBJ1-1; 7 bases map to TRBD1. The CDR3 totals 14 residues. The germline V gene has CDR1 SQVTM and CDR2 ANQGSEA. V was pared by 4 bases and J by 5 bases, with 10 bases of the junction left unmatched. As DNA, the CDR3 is TGCAGCGTTGCCAACAGGGGATCCGGGACTGAAGCTTTCTTT. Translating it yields CSVANRGSGTEAFF.

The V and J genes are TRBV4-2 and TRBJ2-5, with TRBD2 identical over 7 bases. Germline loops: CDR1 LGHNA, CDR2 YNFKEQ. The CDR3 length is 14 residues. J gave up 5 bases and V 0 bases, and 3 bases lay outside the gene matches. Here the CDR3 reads CASSQDGGGETQYF. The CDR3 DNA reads TGTGCCAGCAGCCAAGATGGGGGAGGGGAGACCCAGTACTTC.

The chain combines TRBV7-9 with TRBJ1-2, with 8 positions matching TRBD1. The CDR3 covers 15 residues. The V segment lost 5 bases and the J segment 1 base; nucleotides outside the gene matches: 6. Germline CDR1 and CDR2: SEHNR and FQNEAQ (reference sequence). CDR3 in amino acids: CASSPVGQGNYGYTF. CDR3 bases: TGTGCCAGCAGCCCCGTCGGACAGGGTAACTATGGCTACACCTTC. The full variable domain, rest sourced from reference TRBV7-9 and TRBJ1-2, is DTGVSQNPRHKITKRGQNVTFRCDPISEHNRLYWYRQTLGQGPEFLTYFQNEAQLEKSRLLSDRFSAERPKGSFSTLEIQRTEQGDSAMYLCASSPVGQGNYGYTFGSGTRLTVV.

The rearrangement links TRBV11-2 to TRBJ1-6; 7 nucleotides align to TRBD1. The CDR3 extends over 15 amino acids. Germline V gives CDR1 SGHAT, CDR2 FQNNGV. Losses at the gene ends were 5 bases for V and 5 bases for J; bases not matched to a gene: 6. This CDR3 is CASSERGPHNSPLHF. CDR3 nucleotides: TGTGCCAGCAGCGAAAGGGGGCCCCATAATTCACCCCTCCACTTT. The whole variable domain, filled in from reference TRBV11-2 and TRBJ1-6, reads EAGVAQSPRYKIIEKRQSVAFWCNPISGHATLYWYQQILGQGPKLLIQFQNNGVVDDSQLPKDRFSAERLKGVDSTLKIQPAKLEDSAVYLCASSERGPHNSPLHFGNGTRLTVT.

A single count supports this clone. The CDR3 sequence is CASSAKTENTEAFF. The CDR3 nucleotides read TGTGCCAGCAGCGCGAAGACAGAGAACACTGAAGCTTTCTTT. This chain uses TRBV9 with TRBJ1-1; D possibly corresponds to TRBD1 (5 bases). The CDR3 contains 14 residues. Germline-derived CDR1 and CDR2 are SGDLS and YYNGEE. The V gene lost 3 bases and the J gene lost 1 base, with 10 bases spanning the gap.

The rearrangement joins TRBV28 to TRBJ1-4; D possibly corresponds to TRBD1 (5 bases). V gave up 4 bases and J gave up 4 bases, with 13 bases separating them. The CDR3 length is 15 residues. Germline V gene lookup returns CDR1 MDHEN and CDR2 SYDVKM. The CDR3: CASSSVGVGNEKLFF. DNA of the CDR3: TGTGCCAGCAGTTCCGTGGGGGTCGGTAATGAAAAACTGTTTTTT. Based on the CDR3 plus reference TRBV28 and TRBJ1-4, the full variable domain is DVKVTQSSRYLVKRTGEKVFLECVQDMDHENMFWYRQDPGLGLRLIYFSYDVKMKEKGDIPEGYSVSREKKERFSLILESASTNQTSMYLCASSSVGVGNEKLFFGSGTQLSVL.

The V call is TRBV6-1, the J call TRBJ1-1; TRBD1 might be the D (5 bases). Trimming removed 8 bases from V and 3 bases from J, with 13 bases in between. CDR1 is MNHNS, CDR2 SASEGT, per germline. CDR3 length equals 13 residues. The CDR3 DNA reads TGTGCCAGCTCCGGGGGGATCTACACTGAAGCTTTCTTT. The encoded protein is CASSGGIYTEAFF.

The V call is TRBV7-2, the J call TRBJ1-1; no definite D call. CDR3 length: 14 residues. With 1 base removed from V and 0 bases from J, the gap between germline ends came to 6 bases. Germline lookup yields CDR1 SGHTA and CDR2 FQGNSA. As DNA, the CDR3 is TGTGCCAGCAGCTTAGGACGGGTGAACACTGAAGCTTTCTTT. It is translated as CASSLGRVNTEAFF.

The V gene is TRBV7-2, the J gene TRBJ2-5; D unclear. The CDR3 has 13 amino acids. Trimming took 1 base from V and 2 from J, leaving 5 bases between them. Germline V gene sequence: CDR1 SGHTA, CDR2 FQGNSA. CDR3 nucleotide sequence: TGTGCCAGCAGCTTAGTTTTGCAAGAGACCCAGTACTTC. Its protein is CASSLVLQETQYF.

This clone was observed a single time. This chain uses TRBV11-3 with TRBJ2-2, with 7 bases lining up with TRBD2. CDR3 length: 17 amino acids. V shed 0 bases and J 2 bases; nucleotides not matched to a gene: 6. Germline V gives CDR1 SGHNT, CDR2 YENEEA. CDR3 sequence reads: CASSLDNWEGNTGELFF. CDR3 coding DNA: TGTGCCAGCAGCTTAGACAATTGGGAGGGAAACACCGGGGAGCTGTTTTTT.

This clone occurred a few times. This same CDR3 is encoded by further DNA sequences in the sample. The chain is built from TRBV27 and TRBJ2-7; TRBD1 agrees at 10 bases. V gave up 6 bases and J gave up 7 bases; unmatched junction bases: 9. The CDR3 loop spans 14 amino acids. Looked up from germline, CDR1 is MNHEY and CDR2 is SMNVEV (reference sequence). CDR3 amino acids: CASSTGQGGREQYF. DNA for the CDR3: TGTGCCAGCAGCACTGGACAGGGGGGGAGGGAGCAGTACTTC.

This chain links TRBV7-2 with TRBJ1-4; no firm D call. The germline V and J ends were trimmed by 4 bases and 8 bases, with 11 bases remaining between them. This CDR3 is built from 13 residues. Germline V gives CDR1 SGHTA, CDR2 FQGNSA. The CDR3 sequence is CASSSSGKEKLFF. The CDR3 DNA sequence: TGTGCCAGCAGCTCTTCGGGAAAAGAAAAACTGTTTTTT.

The CDR3 is CASSIPGGGNQPQHF. In DNA, the CDR3 is TGTGCCAGTAGTATCCCAGGGGGCGGCAATCAGCCCCAGCATTTT. The rearrangement joins TRBV19 to TRBJ1-5; TRBD1 matches at 8 bases. Trimming took 3 bases from V and 2 from J; bases not matched to a gene: 3. The V gene's germline CDR1 is LNHDA and CDR2 SQIVND (reference sequence). The CDR3 contains 15 residues.

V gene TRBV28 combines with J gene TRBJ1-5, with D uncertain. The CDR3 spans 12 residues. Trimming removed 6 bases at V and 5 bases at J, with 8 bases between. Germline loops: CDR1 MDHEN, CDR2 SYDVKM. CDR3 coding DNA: TGTGCCAGCAGGGAGGGAGATCAGCCCCAGCATTTT. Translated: CASREGDQPQHF.

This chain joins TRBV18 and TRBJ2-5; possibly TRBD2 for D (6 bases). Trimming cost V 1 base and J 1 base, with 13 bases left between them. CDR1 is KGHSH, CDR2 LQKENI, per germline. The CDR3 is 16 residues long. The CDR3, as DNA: TGTGCCAGCTCACCACACCGGGACTTAATCCAAGAGACCCAGTACTTC. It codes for CASSPHRDLIQETQYF.

The CDR3 DNA reads as TGCGCCAGCAGCCCCCTTACAGGGGACAATGAGCAGTTCTTC. It encodes CASSPLTGDNEQFF. This chain links TRBV5-1 with TRBJ2-1; 7 bases are shared with TRBD1. The trim removed 4 bases at V and 5 bases at J, leaving 6 bases unmatched. CDR1 is SGHRS, CDR2 YFSETQ, per germline. This CDR3 has 14 amino acids. The full variable domain, completed using reference TRBV5-1 and TRBJ2-1, is KAGVTQTPRYLIKTRGQQVTLSCSPISGHRSVSWYQQTPGQGLQFLFEYFSETQRNKGNFPGRFSGRQFSNSRSEMNVSTLELGDSALYLCASSPLTGDNEQFFGPGTRLTVL.

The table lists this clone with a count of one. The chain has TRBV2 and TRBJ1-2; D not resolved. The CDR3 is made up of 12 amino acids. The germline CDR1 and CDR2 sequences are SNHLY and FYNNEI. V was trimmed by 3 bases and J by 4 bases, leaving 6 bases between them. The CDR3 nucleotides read TGTGCCAGCAGTGACACAGTCTATGGCTACACCTTC. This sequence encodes CASSDTVYGYTF.

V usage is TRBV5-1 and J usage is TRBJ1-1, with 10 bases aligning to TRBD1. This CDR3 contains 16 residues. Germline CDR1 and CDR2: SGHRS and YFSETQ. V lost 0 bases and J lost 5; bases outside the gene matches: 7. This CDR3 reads CASSLGVGQGKTEAFF. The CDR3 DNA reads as TGCGCCAGCAGCTTGGGGGTGGGACAGGGGAAAACTGAAGCTTTCTTT. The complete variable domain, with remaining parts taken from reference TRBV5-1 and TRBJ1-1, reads KAGVTQTPRYLIKTRGQQVTLSCSPISGHRSVSWYQQTPGQGLQFLFEYFSETQRNKGNFPGRFSGRQFSNSRSEMNVSTLELGDSALYLCASSLGVGQGKTEAFFGQGTRLTVV.

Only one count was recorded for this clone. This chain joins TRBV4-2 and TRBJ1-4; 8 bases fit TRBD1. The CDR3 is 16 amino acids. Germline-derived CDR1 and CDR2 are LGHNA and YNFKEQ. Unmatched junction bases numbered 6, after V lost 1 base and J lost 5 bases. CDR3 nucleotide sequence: TGTGCCAGCAGCCAAGGCACGGACAGGGCCAATGAAAAACTGTTTTTT. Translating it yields CASSQGTDRANEKLFF.

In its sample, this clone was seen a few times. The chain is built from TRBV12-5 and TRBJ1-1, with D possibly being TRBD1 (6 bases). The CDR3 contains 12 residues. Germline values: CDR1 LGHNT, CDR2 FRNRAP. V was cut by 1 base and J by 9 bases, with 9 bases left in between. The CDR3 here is CASGLGTDKAFF. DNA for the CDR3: TGTGCTAGTGGTTTGGGGACAGATAAAGCTTTCTTT.